Below, 25 T cell receptor beta chains from the same sample are listed, as sequenced in a study of T cell repertoires in cytomegalovirus infection. TCRdb redid the calling of the reads with MiXCR, one entry per CDR3 protein. Among more than 85,000 distinct CDR3 sequences listed, 23% were seen once. Material: CD8+ T cells from PBMCs. All receptors come from a human donor in good health (CMV status not recorded). Some clones in this sample may be carry-over from other donors' samples.

V and J are TRBV6-1 and TRBJ2-6, with 7 bases aligning to TRBD2. V lost 3 bases to trimming and J lost 2 bases; unmatched junction nucleotides: 16. The CDR3 has 20 amino acids. Germline V lookup: CDR1 MNHNS, CDR2 SASEGT. CDR3 nucleotides: TGTGCCAGCAGTGACGGGGCAGTGGGGGGACTATTCACTGGGGCCAACGTCCTGACTTTC. Its protein is CASSDGAVGGLFTGANVLTF.

The genes are TRBV9 and TRBJ2-5; TRBD2 matches 12 bases. The V gene end was trimmed by 2 bases and the J gene end by 6 bases; junction bases not matched to a gene: 8. This CDR3 region has 16 residues. Germline V gene sequence: CDR1 SGDLS, CDR2 YYNGEE. CDR3 coding DNA: TGTGCCAGCAGCGTGTCTAGCGGGAGGGCCGAAAAGACCCAGTACTTC. Translated, it gives CASSVSSGRAEKTQYF. Supplemented by reference TRBV9 and TRBJ2-5, the full variable domain reads DSGVTQTPKHLITATGQRVTLRCSPRSGDLSVYWYQQSLDQGLQFLIQYYNGEERAKGNILERFSAQQFPDLHSELNLSSLELGDSALYFCASSVSSGRAEKTQYFGPGTRLLVL.

The sample holds a few counts of this clonotype. The chain carries TRBV6-2 or TRBV6-3 and TRBJ2-5; tentatively, D is TRBD1 or TRBD2 (6 bases each). The CDR3 loop spans 18 amino acids. V dropped 0 bases and J dropped 2 bases, with 19 bases sitting between them. Per germline, CDR1 MNHEY and CDR2 SVGEGT. The CDR3 spells CASSYSERGGPFQETQYF. In nucleotides, the CDR3 is TGTGCCAGCAGTTACTCTGAACGAGGGGGGCCCTTTCAAGAGACCCAGTACTTC.

The V and J genes are TRBV27 and TRBJ1-1; TRBD1 matches 7 bases. Trimming removed 3 bases from V and 3 bases from J; junction bases left unmatched: 1. Germline V lookup: CDR1 MNHEY, CDR2 SMNVEV (reference sequence). The CDR3 runs to 13 residues. This chain's CDR3 is CASSLGQYTEAFF. The CDR3 DNA reads TGTGCCAGCAGTTTGGGACAGTACACTGAAGCTTTCTTT.

This clonotype showed up many times. This sequence joins TRBV7-8 and TRBJ2-3; D is ambiguous. The CDR3 consists of 16 residues. Trimming shortened V by 4 bases and J by 4 bases, and 18 bases separated the two germline ends. CDR1 is SGHVS, CDR2 FQNEAQ, per germline. CDR3 amino acids: CASSYRVLQVADTQYF. DNA for the CDR3: TGTGCCAGCAGCTACCGGGTCCTCCAGGTCGCAGATACGCAGTATTTT.

The V call is TRBV12-3 or TRBV12-4, the J call TRBJ2-7; 11 bases match TRBD2. CDR3 size: 15 residues. J was trimmed by 1 base and V by 6 bases; bases with no gene match: 5. As DNA, the CDR3 is TGTGCCAGCAGCCGGGGACTAGCGGCGTCCTACGAGCAGTACTTC. Its protein product is CASSRGLAASYEQYF.

This chain joins TRBV28 and TRBJ1-5; D call uncertain. From germline, CDR1 is MDHEN and CDR2 SYDVKM. CDR3 length equals 12 residues. V was shortened by 10 bases and J by 5 bases, with 12 bases between the two germline ends. Here the CDR3 reads CATWTEDQPQHF. CDR3 in DNA: TGTGCCACCTGGACGGAGGATCAGCCCCAGCATTTT.

This clonotype was counted ten times or more. This chain links TRBV19 with TRBJ2-1, with D unresolved. The CDR3 is made up of 13 amino acids. CDR1 and CDR2 (germline): LNHDA, SQIVND (reference sequence). Trimming cost V 3 bases and J 8 bases, with 11 bases left between them. The CDR3 spells CASSILRADEQFF. The CDR3 nucleotides read TGTGCCAGTAGTATTCTTCGCGCTGATGAGCAGTTCTTC.

This clonotype was found a few times. One end of the junction is discordant with germline, which a read error may explain. The rearrangement uses TRBV4-1 and TRBJ2-1; D remains ambiguous. The CDR3 has 11 residues. Germline values: CDR1 MGHRA, CDR2 YSYEKL. CDR3 bases: TGCGCCAGCAGCCAAGGCCTATTGTGGGTCTTC. Translating it yields CASSQGLLWVF.

This chain uses TRBV13 with TRBJ1-1, with D hard to call. Germline V gene lookup returns CDR1 PRHDT and CDR2 FYEKMQ (reference sequence). Trimming left V 5 bases short and J 1 base short, with 23 bases between. The CDR3 length is 18 residues. DNA of the CDR3: TGTGCCAGCAGCCGCCAAGGGCCAGGTGGAGGATGGAACACTGAAGCTTTCTTT. Translated: CASSRQGPGGGWNTEAFF.

The V and J genes are TRBV27 and TRBJ2-1, with 14 bases lining up with TRBD2. The CDR3 is 16 residues long. Losses at the gene ends were 4 bases for V and 9 bases for J; bases not matched to a gene: 8. Germline CDR1 MNHEY, CDR2 SMNVEV (reference sequence). CDR3 DNA sequence: TGTGCCAGCAGTTCGACCGGGACTAGCGGGAGCGGTGAGCAGTTCTTC. Translated, it gives CASSSTGTSGSGEQFF.

This clonotype was detected a few times. This chain uses TRBV7-9 with TRBJ1-6; D remains ambiguous. This CDR3 region has 16 residues. Germline CDR1 reads SEHNR; CDR2 reads FQNEAQ (reference sequence). V was pared by 5 bases and J by 8 bases, with 19 bases between. CDR3 bases: TGTGCCAGCAGCCGATCGACCTTACAGAGAGATTCACCCCTCCACTTT. This codes for CASSRSTLQRDSPLHF.

This clonotype appeared many times. The rearrangement joins TRBV7-2 to TRBJ2-7; TRBD2 matches at 8 bases. CDR1 is SGHTA, CDR2 FQGNSA, per germline. The CDR3 is 15 amino acids. Losses at the gene ends were 3 bases for V and 3 bases for J; bases not matched to a gene: 7. CDR3 sequence (DNA): TGTGCCAGCAGCTTTACTAGCGGCACCAGCTACGAGCAGTACTTC. It encodes CASSFTSGTSYEQYF.

This clonotype was counted only a few times. The chain uses TRBV28 and TRBJ2-6, with 9 bases aligning to TRBD1. In germline, CDR1 is MDHEN, CDR2 SYDVKM. The CDR3 length is 18 residues. V was pared by 6 bases and J by 3 bases, with 12 bases of the junction left unmatched. CDR3 amino acids: CASRPLQGAGGGANVLTF. The CDR3 coding sequence is TGTGCCAGCAGGCCCCTACAGGGGGCGGGCGGTGGGGCCAACGTCCTGACTTTC.

This clonotype was seen more than once but under ten times. V gene TRBV29-1 combines with J gene TRBJ2-1; TRBD2 aligns across 8 bases. Looked up from germline, CDR1 is SQVTM and CDR2 is ANQGSEA. The trim removed 6 bases at V and 9 bases at J, leaving 13 bases unmatched. The CDR3 loop spans 14 amino acids. The CDR3 loop reads CSVAPTGGAGEQFF. The CDR3 region has the DNA TGCAGCGTAGCGCCTACCGGGGGGGCTGGTGAGCAGTTCTTC.

Turning to this clonotype: One base away lies a much larger clone, so this may be a sequencing read error. The rearrangement joins TRBV7-3 to TRBJ2-2; no clear D. Trimming removed 5 bases from V and 2 bases from J, with 6 bases in between. This CDR3 contains 13 residues. Germline-derived CDR1 and CDR2 are SGHTA and FQGTGA. The CDR3 loop reads CASSTDNTGELFF. The DNA for the CDR3 is TGTGCCAGCAGCACCGATAACACCGGGGAGCTGTTTTTT.

The V gene is TRBV15, the J gene TRBJ1-2; 7 nucleotides agree with TRBD1. Germline V lookup: CDR1 LNHNV, CDR2 YYDKDF (reference sequence). This CDR3 has 15 amino acids. The ends lost 4 bases at V and 4 bases at J; junction bases unmatched: 9. The DNA of the CDR3 is TGTGCCACCAGCATTGGACAGGAGTACGCCTATGGCTACACCTTC. It translates to CATSIGQEYAYGYTF.

This clonotype was counted a few times. The chain is built from TRBV11-2 and TRBJ1-1; possible D gene TRBD1, 5 bases. The ends were cut back, 6 bases at V and 0 bases at J, with 14 bases in the middle. There are 15 residues in the CDR3. CDR1 and CDR2 from the germline V gene are SGHAT and FQNNGV. Written as DNA, the CDR3 is TGTGCCAGCAGTACAGACAGCAAAATGAACACTGAAGCTTTCTTT. Amino acids: CASSTDSKMNTEAFF.

The CDR3 loop reads CAWSEQPNTEAFF. The CDR3 DNA is TGTGCCTGGAGTGAACAGCCGAACACTGAAGCTTTCTTT. This chain joins TRBV30 and TRBJ1-1; D uncertain. The CDR3 is 13 amino acids. V lost 1 base and J lost 1, with 7 bases in between. CDR1 GTSNPN and CDR2 SVGIG come from the germline V gene (reference sequence).

This clonotype was observed once. The chain is built from TRBV2 and TRBJ1-3; D is ambiguous. CDR1 and CDR2 from the germline V gene are SNHLY and FYNNEI. The V end was cut by 10 bases, the J end by 2 bases, with 9 bases between. The CDR3 is 12 amino acids. The CDR3: CATRQAGNTIYF. DNA for the CDR3: TGTGCCACAAGGCAGGCTGGAAACACCATATATTTT.

This clonotype was picked up many times. V is TRBV29-1 and J is TRBJ2-5; D remains unclear. Trimming removed 6 bases at V and 0 bases at J, with 11 bases between. The CDR3 has 13 residues. Germline V gene lookup returns CDR1 SQVTM and CDR2 ANQGSEA. This CDR3 reads CSVTLEDQETQYF. The DNA for the CDR3 is TGCAGCGTCACTCTAGAAGACCAAGAGACCCAGTACTTC.

This clonotype was detected a few times. The rearrangement links TRBV25-1 to TRBJ2-7; 7 bases fit TRBD1. The CDR3 extends over 13 amino acids. Trimming took 4 bases from V and 4 from J; bases not matched to a gene: 4. CDR1 and CDR2 (germline): MGHDK, SYGVNS. The CDR3 DNA reads TGTGCCAGCAGTGGAGAGGGGGCATACGAGCAGTACTTC. It encodes CASSGEGAYEQYF.

This CDR3 reads CASSLRDQNTEAFF. In DNA form, the CDR3 reads TGTGCCAGCTCGCTCCGGGACCAGAACACTGAAGCTTTCTTT. This chain links TRBV18 with TRBJ1-1, with a possible D match to TRBD1 (5 bases). This CDR3 comprises 14 residues. V was pared by 6 bases and J by 1 base, with 12 bases between. CDR1 and CDR2 from the germline V gene are KGHSH and LQKENI.

This clonotype has a count of ten or more. The genes are TRBV7-2 and TRBJ1-5; D is perhaps TRBD1 (5 bases). This CDR3 comprises 15 residues. Germline CDR1 SGHTA, CDR2 FQGNSA. V lost 2 bases to trimming and J lost 7 bases, with 15 bases between them. The CDR3 loop reads CASSLKWGEGQPQHF. CDR3 nucleotides: TGTGCCAGCAGCTTAAAGTGGGGGGAAGGGCAGCCCCAGCATTTT.

The chain uses TRBV27 and TRBJ2-7, with D maybe TRBD2 (6 bases). From germline, CDR1 is MNHEY and CDR2 SMNVEV (reference sequence). The ends were cut back, 3 bases at V and 4 bases at J, with 16 bases in the middle. The CDR3 contains 15 residues. CDR3 protein: CASSLGGDLTYEQYF. CDR3 in DNA: TGTGCCAGCAGTTTGGGGGGAGACCTTACTTACGAGCAGTACTTC.